Listed here are 27 T cell receptor beta chains from one sample, sequenced in a study of regulatory T cells in long-lasting Graves disease. Library construction for TCR beta used iRepertoire HTBI primers and Arm-PCR of CDR3 regions. MiXCR was run by TCRdb on the multiplex PCR reads, yielding one entry per CDR3 protein. The table has around 400,000 distinct CDR3 sequences, roughly 16% seen once; the top ten hold 20% to 25%. Time point specified: newly diagnosed GD, antithyroid drugs for less than 3 months. The authors made the TCR library using RNA they extracted from PBMCs. Specimen: peripheral blood mononuclear cells (PBMCs), collected at new diagnosis, from a patient treated with antithyroid drugs. These TCRs come from a female donor with Graves disease.

This clonotype was counted ten times or more. The V gene is TRBV5-1, the J gene TRBJ1-1, with D tentatively TRBD1 (6 bases). The CDR3 is made up of 15 amino acids. V lost 4 bases to trimming and J lost 3 bases, with 16 bases between them. CDR1 and CDR2 (germline): SGHRS, YFSETQ. The CDR3, as DNA: TGCGCCAGCAGCCTACTCCAGGGGAGGGACACTGAAGCTTTCTTT. Protein: CASSLLQGRDTEAFF.

This clonotype was detected ten times or more. The chain has TRBV12-3 or TRBV12-4 and TRBJ1-1, with D possibly TRBD1 on 6 matching bases. V was shortened by 6 bases and J by 4 bases, with 15 bases between the two germline ends. The length of the CDR3 is 14 residues. The CDR3 nucleotides read TGTGCCAGCAGCGTAGGGGGAAGTGGCACTGAAGCTTTCTTT. Encoded protein: CASSVGGSGTEAFF.

Ten or more counts support this clonotype. The chain uses TRBV5-1 and TRBJ2-3; 9 positions agree with TRBD1. Germline V gene lookup returns CDR1 SGHRS and CDR2 YFSETQ. V lost 4 bases to trimming and J lost 4 bases; unmatched junction nucleotides: 7. The CDR3 totals 15 residues. The CDR3 coding sequence is TGCGCCAGCAGCGTACAGGGGGCGTCTGCAGATACGCAGTATTTT. Translation gives CASSVQGASADTQYF.

This clonotype was counted many times. The rearrangement uses TRBV4-3 and TRBJ1-2; D remains unclear. Per the germline V gene, CDR1 is LGHNA and CDR2 is YSLEER. Trimming removed 0 bases at V and 6 bases at J, with 17 bases between. The CDR3 is 16 amino acids. The CDR3 region is CASSQDTSETGNGYTF. CDR3 nucleotide sequence: TGCGCCAGCAGCCAAGATACGTCAGAAACGGGGAATGGCTACACCTTC.

This clonotype has a count of ten or more. CDR3 sequence: CASSPDAGTDTQYF. The CDR3, as DNA: TGTGCCAGCAGCCCAGACGCGGGCACAGATACGCAGTATTTT. The chain uses TRBV7-2 and TRBJ2-3; D not certain. Germline assignment: CDR1 SGHTA and CDR2 FQGNSA. The CDR3 totals 14 residues. Trimming pared 5 bases from V and 1 base from J, leaving 10 bases between. Drawing the rest from reference TRBV7-2 and TRBJ2-3, the complete variable domain is GAGVSQSPSNKVTEKGKDVELRCDPISGHTALYWYRQSLGQGLEFLIYFQGNSAPDKSGLPSDRFSAERTGGSVSTLTIQRTQQEDSAVYLCASSPDAGTDTQYFGPGTRLTVL.

A few counts support this clonotype. The gene calls are TRBV29-1 and TRBJ2-2; 9 bases are shared with TRBD1. CDR1 and CDR2 from the germline V gene are SQVTM and ANQGSEA. CDR3 length: 15 residues. The CDR3 DNA reads TGCGGGGGGACTTCAGGACAGGGGAAAACCGGGGAGCTGTTTTTT. Its translation is CGGTSGQGKTGELFF.

This clonotype was detected only a few times. This sequence joins TRBV12-3 or TRBV12-4 and TRBJ1-2, with D tentatively TRBD1 (5 bases). The CDR3 contains 14 residues. Trimming removed 10 bases at V and 4 bases at J, with 19 bases between. The DNA of the CDR3 is TGTGCCATCACCCCTGGGGGTTTCGGCTATGGCTACACCTTC. This codes for CAITPGGFGYGYTF.

This clonotype was recorded a few times. A clone one base away is much larger, so this may be a read error. V and J are TRBV6-5 and TRBJ2-5; tentatively, D is TRBD2 (6 bases). Germline V gene lookup returns CDR1 MNHEY and CDR2 SVGAGI. The CDR3 has 17 amino acids. The CDR3 reads CTSSYNGGNGLQETQYF. The CDR3 DNA is TGTACCAGCAGTTACAACGGGGGAAACGGCCTCCAAGAGACCCAGTACTTC.

A note on this clonotype: A much larger clone lies a single base off, so this may be a read error. CDR3 protein: CSARSDLNTEASF. For the CDR3, the DNA is TGCAGTGCTAGATCGGATTTAAACACTGAAGCTTCCTTT. The rearrangement links TRBV20-1 to TRBJ1-1; no reliable D call. The CDR3 covers 13 residues. Germline-derived CDR1 and CDR2 are DFQATT and SNEGSKA (reference sequence).

There are many counts of this clonotype. The V gene is TRBV13, the J gene TRBJ1-2, with 9 bases matching TRBD1. Germline CDR1 reads PRHDT; CDR2 reads FYEKMQ (reference sequence). The junction had 9 bases not matched to a gene; V was cut back by 6 bases and J by 4 bases. The CDR3 runs 15 residues. The CDR3 DNA sequence: TGTGCCAGCAGAAACGGGACAGGGAATTTCTATGGCTACACCTTC. This sequence encodes CASRNGTGNFYGYTF.

This clonotype has a handful of counts. This chain links TRBV7-9 with TRBJ2-7; tentatively, D is TRBD1 or TRBD2 (5 bases each). V dropped 5 bases and J dropped 7 bases, with 18 bases sitting between them. Germline V gene lookup returns CDR1 SEHNR and CDR2 FQNEAQ (reference sequence). This CDR3 has 14 residues. The CDR3 loop reads CASSAQGRTQEQYF. The CDR3, as DNA: TGTGCCAGCAGCGCCCAGGGACGGACACAAGAGCAGTACTTC.

This clonotype has ten or more counts. The CDR3 protein is CASSLFRGSDYGYTF. DNA for the CDR3: TGTGCCAGCAGTTTATTCAGGGGGTCGGACTATGGCTACACCTTC. V usage is TRBV12-3 or TRBV12-4 and J usage is TRBJ1-2, with 7 bases lining up with TRBD1. This CDR3 is built from 15 residues. The V gene end was trimmed by 2 bases and the J gene end by 3 bases; junction bases not matched to a gene: 6.

In regard to this clonotype: One end of the junction fails to match germline, which may point to a read error. V gene TRBV7-2 combines with J gene TRBJ1-4; D is uncertain. CDR1 is SGHTA and CDR2 is FQGNSA in the germline V gene. CDR3 length equals 16 residues. DNA for the CDR3: TGTGCCAGCAGCCCCTTCGTGAGGGATGAATTTGAGAAACTGTCTTTT. It translates to CASSPFVRDEFEKLSF.

At least ten counts were recorded for this clonotype. The chain is built from TRBV20-1 and TRBJ2-7; D unresolved. The V and J ends lost 6 bases and 3 bases respectively, with 12 bases between them. Germline values: CDR1 DFQATT, CDR2 SNEGSKA (reference sequence). The CDR3 length is 12 residues. The CDR3 nucleotides are TGCAGTGCCCCGGGTTATTTCTACGAGCAGTACTTC. It is translated as CSAPGYFYEQYF.

This clonotype was picked up many times. The chain has TRBV2 and TRBJ2-3; a possible D gene is TRBD2 (6 bases). The V and J ends lost 6 bases and 5 bases respectively, with 18 bases between them. This CDR3 comprises 15 residues. CDR1 and CDR2 from the germline V gene are SNHLY and FYNNEI. Written as DNA, the CDR3 is TGTGCCAGCAGGGCCGGGACTGCCCCTCGAGATACGCAGTATTTT. Residues: CASRAGTAPRDTQYF. Full variable domain (rest looked up from reference TRBV2 and TRBJ2-3): EPEVTQTPSHQVTQMGQEVILRCVPISNHLYFYWYRQILGQKVEFLVSFYNNEISEKSEIFDDQFSVERPDGSNFTLKIRSTKLEDSAMYFCASRAGTAPRDTQYFGPGTRLTVL.

This clonotype was seen many times. The chain joins TRBV10-3 to TRBJ1-1; 8 bases are a match to TRBD1. Unmatched junction bases numbered 6, after V lost 3 bases and J lost 6 bases. CDR3 length: 14 amino acids. The germline V gene has CDR1 ENHRY and CDR2 SYGVKD. The CDR3 nucleotides are TGTGCCATCAGTGATCGGCAGGGGGCTTCTGAAGCTTTCTTT. It specifies CAISDRQGASEAFF.

V and J are TRBV5-1 and TRBJ2-3; the D gene could be TRBD1 or TRBD2 (5 bases each). Deletions cut 5 bases from V and 4 bases from J, with 11 bases between. The CDR3 spans 13 residues. CDR1 is SGHRS and CDR2 is YFSETQ in the germline V gene. CDR3 DNA sequence: TGCGCCAGCAGGGGGGAGAATTCAGATACGCAGTATTTT. Translating it yields CASRGENSDTQYF. Combining the CDR3 with reference TRBV5-1 and TRBJ2-3 gives the whole variable domain KAGVTQTPRYLIKTRGQQVTLSCSPISGHRSVSWYQQTPGQGLQFLFEYFSETQRNKGNFPGRFSGRQFSNSRSEMNVSTLELGDSALYLCASRGENSDTQYFGPGTRLTVL.

There are many counts of this clonotype. This chain joins TRBV28 and TRBJ1-3, with 7 nucleotides matching TRBD1. The ends lost 2 bases at V and 0 bases at J; junction bases unmatched: 4. The CDR3 loop spans 16 amino acids. Germline-derived CDR1 and CDR2 are MDHEN and SYDVKM. This CDR3 is CASSLPDRASGNTIYF. The CDR3 nucleotides are TGTGCCAGCAGTTTACCTGACAGGGCCTCTGGAAACACCATATATTTT.

This clonotype was detected many times. The V gene is TRBV28, the J gene TRBJ2-7, with D possibly TRBD2 on 7 matching bases. V was trimmed by 5 bases and J by 8 bases, leaving 25 bases between them. This CDR3 contains 16 residues. Germline values: CDR1 MDHEN, CDR2 SYDVKM. Here the CDR3 reads CASSLPLGAGERKQYF. CDR3 nucleotide sequence: TGTGCCAGCAGTCTCCCCTTGGGGGCGGGAGAGCGAAAGCAGTACTTC.

The sample holds many counts of this clonotype. CDR3: CAISSGSGYTF. Here the CDR3 DNA reads TGTGCCATCAGTTCAGGGTCCGGCTACACCTTC. V usage is TRBV10-3 and J usage is TRBJ1-2; a weak D match, TRBD1 (5 bases). Germline V gene lookup returns CDR1 ENHRY and CDR2 SYGVKD. This CDR3 spans 11 amino acids. V gave up 5 bases and J gave up 8 bases, with 9 bases separating them.

This clonotype was seen at least ten times. The chain recombines TRBV2 with TRBJ2-1; 8 bases map to TRBD2. V dropped 4 bases and J dropped 6; count of bases not matched to a gene: 8. CDR3 length equals 15 residues. The germline CDR1 and CDR2 sequences are SNHLY and FYNNEI. CDR3 bases: TGTGCCAGCAGTGGGGAAGGACTAGCAGCCAATGAGCAGTTCTTC. It is translated as CASSGEGLAANEQFF.

Worth noting for this clonotype: A read error may account for a junction end that differs from germline. V and J are TRBV11-2 and TRBJ1-3; unclear D gene. The CDR3 has 16 residues. The V gene's germline CDR1 is SGHAT and CDR2 FQNNGV. The CDR3, as DNA: TGTGCCAGCAGCCTAGACGGGCCCTACTCTGGAAACACCATATATTTT. Protein sequence: CASSLDGPYSGNTIYF.

The chain employs TRBV5-1 and TRBJ2-5; tentatively, D is TRBD1 (5 bases). CDR1 is SGHRS and CDR2 is YFSETQ in the germline V gene. The CDR3 length is 14 residues. V lost 2 bases, J lost 1 base, and 9 bases lay in between. In DNA, the CDR3 is TGCGCCAGCAGCTTCGGACATACCCAAGAGACCCAGTACTTC. Translation gives CASSFGHTQETQYF.

The chain uses TRBV30 and TRBJ2-5; 12 nucleotides align to TRBD2. Unmatched junction bases numbered 8, after V lost 4 bases and J lost 5 bases. This CDR3 comprises 15 residues. Germline V CDR1 and CDR2: GTSNPN, SVGIG (reference sequence). The CDR3 is CAWKGLAGLEETQYF. For the CDR3, the DNA is TGTGCCTGGAAGGGACTAGCGGGCTTGGAGGAGACCCAGTACTTC.

At least ten counts were recorded for this clonotype. The V and J genes are TRBV5-1 and TRBJ1-4; D perhaps matches TRBD1 (6 bases). The CDR3 runs 15 residues. V was clipped by 7 bases and J by 6 bases, with 19 bases between them. In germline, CDR1 is SGHRS, CDR2 YFSETQ. This CDR3 is CASSGGGYEDEKLFF. CDR3 bases: TGCGCCAGCTCGGGGGGGGGCTACGAGGATGAAAAACTGTTTTTT.

This clonotype was counted at least ten times. Here the CDR3 reads CASRFQGLAGAYNEQFF. The CDR3 DNA follows: TGTGCCAGCAGGTTCCAAGGACTAGCGGGGGCCTACAATGAGCAGTTCTTC. The chain is built from TRBV12-3 or TRBV12-4 and TRBJ2-1; 13 nucleotides match TRBD2. The J segment lost 2 bases and the V segment lost 6 bases, leaving 7 bases of the junction unmatched. The CDR3 extends over 17 amino acids.

This clonotype was seen only a few times. The rearrangement links TRBV20-1 to TRBJ2-6, with TRBD2 matching over 10 bases. The V and J ends lost 0 bases and 0 bases, in that order; junction bases with no gene match: 14. CDR1 is DFQATT, CDR2 SNEGSKA, per germline (reference sequence). The CDR3 sequence is 21 residues long. The DNA of the CDR3 is TGCAGTGCTAGAGATCCGGGACTAGCGACACGCCACGACTCTGGGGCCAACGTCCTGACTTTC. Encoded protein: CSARDPGLATRHDSGANVLTF.